The clone carrying this T cell receptor (beta chain) came up many times. Its antigen is unidentified. Uncontrolled infections, pregnancy, lactation or other autoimmune diseases led to patient exclusion. Diagnosis was based on clinical symptoms, serum thyroxine, TRAb, thyroid ultrasound and orbital computed tomography. Using RNA transcripts, the TCR beta CDR3 regions were amplified. First-round RT-PCR employed HTBI primers, with a second-round multiplex PCR after it. TCRdb used MiXCR to reprocess the multiplex PCR reads, holding one entry per CDR3 protein. Counted here are roughly 1.1 million distinct CDR3 sequences, about 36% occurring once; the ten biggest clones make up more than 9.5%. These data come from a study of Graves' ophthalmopathy and Graves' hyperthyroidism. Findings and caveats of the study: Among expanded thyroid clonotypes above 0.001 frequency, most also occurred in blood.

There are 14 residues in the CDR3. Germline-derived CDR1 and CDR2 are SGHTA and FQGTGA. Trimming cost V 2 bases and J 6 bases, with 10 bases left between them. This sequence joins TRBV7-3 and TRBJ2-2; weak D call: TRBD2 (6 bases). The clonotype comes from an adult man with Graves' hyperthyroidism. Material: peripheral blood or thyroid tissue (not recorded which). CDR3 sequence: CASSLQSSAGELFF. Here the CDR3 DNA reads TGTGCCAGCAGCTTACAATCTAGCGCCGGGGAGCTGTTTTTT.